Following are 8 T cell receptor beta chains from one sample sequenced in a study of shared clonotypes between healthy human individuals. TCRdb's table, derived via immunoSEQ multiplex PCR, lists solely in-frame clones and lacks some. The data hold over 95,000 clones, with around 68% observed a single time. The sample was memory CD8+ T cells sorted from blood. Sample subset: CD45RO+ cells pooled with CCR7-negative TemRA cells. The receptors come from a woman aged 25 to 39 in good health.

The chain joins TRBV6-5 to TRBJ2-3; D possibly matches TRBD1 or TRBD2 (7 bases each). CDR3 length: 15 amino acids. Germline values: CDR1 MNHEY, CDR2 SVGAGI. Trimming removed 4 bases from V and 4 bases from J, with 15 bases in between. In DNA, the CDR3 is TGTGCCAGCAGTTGGGCCAGGGGGGGGGCAGATACGCAGTATTTT. Encoded protein: CASSWARGGADTQYF.

The chain recombines TRBV27 with TRBJ2-3; D call uncertain. Germline V lookup: CDR1 MNHEY, CDR2 SMNVEV (reference sequence). The V end was cut by 3 bases, the J end by 0 bases, with 10 bases between. CDR3 length equals 15 residues. This CDR3 reads CASSFARGSTDTQYF. The DNA for the CDR3 is TGTGCCAGCAGTTTTGCTAGAGGTAGCACAGATACGCAGTATTTT.

This chain connects TRBV29-1 to TRBJ2-5; 9 bases line up with TRBD2. V was pared by 6 bases and J by 3 bases, with 2 bases of the junction left unmatched. The CDR3 consists of 12 residues. The germline V gene encodes CDR1 SQVTM and CDR2 ANQGSEA. The CDR3 reads CSVKREEETQYF. The CDR3 DNA sequence: TGCAGCGTAAAGCGGGAGGAAGAGACCCAGTACTTC.

The gene calls are TRBV10-3 and TRBJ1-1; D might be TRBD1 (6 bases). The CDR3 loop spans 14 amino acids. The germline CDR1 and CDR2 sequences are ENHRY and SYGVKD. The V end lost 3 bases, the J end lost 7 bases, and 15 bases lay between the germline ends. The CDR3 loop reads CAISEHRVLGEAFF. The DNA for the CDR3 is TGTGCCATCAGTGAACACAGGGTTTTAGGTGAAGCTTTCTTT.

Only a few counts were recorded for this clone. This same CDR3 is encoded by further DNA sequences in the sample. The chain is built from TRBV7-2 and TRBJ2-7; TRBD2 aligns across 7 bases. Germline trimming cut 5 bases from V and 0 bases from J; bases unmatched to any gene: 4. The CDR3 has 14 amino acids. Germline CDR1 reads SGHTA; CDR2 reads FQGNSA. CDR3 in amino acids: CASSIQRDSYEQYF. The CDR3 coding sequence is TGTGCCAGCAGCATACAGCGGGACTCCTACGAGCAGTACTTC. Combining the CDR3 with reference TRBV7-2 and TRBJ2-7 gives the whole variable domain GAGVSQSPSNKVTEKGKDVELRCDPISGHTALYWYRQSLGQGLEFLIYFQGNSAPDKSGLPSDRFSAERTGGSVSTLTIQRTQQEDSAVYLCASSIQRDSYEQYFGPGTRLTVT.

The chain couples TRBV5-4 to TRBJ2-3; either TRBD1 or TRBD2 may supply D (5 bases each). Trimming removed 2 bases at V and 2 bases at J, with 9 bases between. This CDR3 comprises 14 residues. CDR1 SGHNT and CDR2 YYREEE come from the germline V gene (reference sequence). The CDR3 loop is CASSFGTDTDTQYF. The CDR3 region has the DNA TGTGCCAGCAGCTTCGGGACCGACACAGATACGCAGTATTTT.

Turning to this clone: A clone one base away is much larger, so this may be a read error. This sequence joins TRBV7-9 and TRBJ1-1; perhaps TRBD1 as D (6 bases). Deletions cut 3 bases from V and 3 bases from J, with 8 bases between. Germline V CDR1 and CDR2: SEHNR, FQNEAQ (reference sequence). This CDR3 has 13 amino acids. DNA of the CDR3: TGTGCCAGCAGCTTGGGGGGGCACACTGAAGCTTTCTTT. Protein: CASSLGGHTEAFF.

V is TRBV29-1 and J is TRBJ2-7, with a tentative D call TRBD1 (6 bases). V dropped 7 bases and J dropped 1 base, with 11 bases sitting between them. Germline assignment: CDR1 SQVTM and CDR2 ANQGSEA. This CDR3 region has 12 residues. Written as DNA, the CDR3 is TGCAGCGCAGGACAGCTATCCTACGAGCAGTACTTC. As protein: CSAGQLSYEQYF.